This T cell receptor (beta chain) was found in a study of PD-L1 blockade in urothelial cancer. The protocol was immunoSEQ multiplex PCR, while the TCRdb copy is restricted to in-frame clones and leaves out a portion. Found here are more than 35,000 clones, roughly four fifths of them singletons; the top ten hold roughly 3.1%. Germline V gene data show CDR1 as LNHDA and CDR2 as SQIVND (reference sequence). The CDR3 runs to 16 residues. V shed 0 bases and J 7 bases; nucleotides not matched to a gene: 10. This chain uses TRBV19 with TRBJ1-2, with 8 bases lining up with TRBD1. The TCR sequence derives from a man aged 70-80 years with urothelial cancer. The sample consisted of PBMCs, taken around atezolizumab (anti-PD-L1) treatment. CDR3 DNA: TGTGCCAGTAGTATAGATCTCCAGGGGGCATTCGGTGGCTACACCTTC. It codes for CASSIDLQGAFGGYTF.